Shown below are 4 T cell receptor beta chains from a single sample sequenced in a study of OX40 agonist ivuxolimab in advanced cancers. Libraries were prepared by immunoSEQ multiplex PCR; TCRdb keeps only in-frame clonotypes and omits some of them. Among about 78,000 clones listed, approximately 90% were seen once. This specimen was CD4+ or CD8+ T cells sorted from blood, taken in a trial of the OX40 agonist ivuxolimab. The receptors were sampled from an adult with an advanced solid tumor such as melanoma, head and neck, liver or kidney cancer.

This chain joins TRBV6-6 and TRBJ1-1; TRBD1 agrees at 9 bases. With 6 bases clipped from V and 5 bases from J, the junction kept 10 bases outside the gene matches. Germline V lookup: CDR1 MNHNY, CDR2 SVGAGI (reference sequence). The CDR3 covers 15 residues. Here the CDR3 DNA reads TGTGCCAGCAGCCAGGGACAGGGAAGAGGGACTGAAGCTTTCTTT. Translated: CASSQGQGRGTEAFF.

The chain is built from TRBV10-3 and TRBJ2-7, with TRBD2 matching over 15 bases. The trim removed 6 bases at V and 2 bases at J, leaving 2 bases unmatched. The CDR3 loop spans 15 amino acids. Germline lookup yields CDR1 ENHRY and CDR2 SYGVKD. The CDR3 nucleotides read TGTGCCATCAGGGGACTAGCGGGAGGTACCTACGAGCAGTACTTC. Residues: CAIRGLAGGTYEQYF.

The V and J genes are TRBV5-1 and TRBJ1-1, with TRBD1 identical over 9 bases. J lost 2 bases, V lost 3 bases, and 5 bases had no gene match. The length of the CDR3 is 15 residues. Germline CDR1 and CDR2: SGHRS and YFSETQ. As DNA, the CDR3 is TGCGCCAGCAGCTGGGGGGACAGGGTTAACACTGAAGCTTTCTTT. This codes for CASSWGDRVNTEAFF.

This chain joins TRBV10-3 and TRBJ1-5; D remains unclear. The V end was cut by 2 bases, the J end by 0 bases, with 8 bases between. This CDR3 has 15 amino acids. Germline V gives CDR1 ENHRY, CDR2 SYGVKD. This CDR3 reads CAISESTVSNQPQHF. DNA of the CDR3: TGTGCCATCAGTGAGAGTACAGTTAGCAATCAGCCCCAGCATTTT.